The present TCR beta chain was sequenced within a study of T cell responses to AZD1222 COVID-19 vaccine. Study-wide points: Mapped onto spike, vaccine-associated CD4 TCRs spanned it and were dominant at 160-218 and 743-854.

The CDR3 sequence is 15 residues long. V was shortened by 6 bases and J by 8 bases, with 22 bases between the two germline ends. The germline gives CDR1 MDHEN, CDR2 SYDVKM. The assay was immunoSEQ multiplex PCR, and TCRdb's table has in-frame clones only and misses some. The sample yields fewer than 200,000 clones, roughly 92% seen once. On this clone: Its antigen is currently unknown.

This chain connects TRBV28 to TRBJ1-2; unclear D gene. The material sequenced was peripheral blood, taken on day 0 of AZD1222 vaccination. This TCR derives from an adult in good health. For the CDR3, the DNA is TGTGCCAGCAGGCCCGCTGGTATGGCCACCATGGGCTACACCTTC. Its protein product is CASRPAGMATMGYTF.